The subject of this entry is one T cell receptor beta chain. Its matching antigen is unknown. Sequencing used immunoSEQ multiplex PCR; TCRdb keeps in-frame clones, though not all of them. This sample carries some 350,000 clones, around 87% of them seen once, and the ten largest clones take approximately 1.1%. Per the germline V gene, CDR1 is MNHNS and CDR2 is SASEGT. V shed 7 bases and J 7 bases; nucleotides not matched to a gene: 13. The CDR3 is made up of 14 amino acids. The sample comes from a study of cytomegalovirus exposure and HLA in healthy donors. Study at large: The roughly 120 validation repertoires used the same platform as the 666 first-cohort repertoires, a later analysis reported.

Overall study findings and caveats: Subsequent analysis of the approximately 120 validation repertoires found a tendency for first-cohort TCR clusters to co-occur. Cytomegalovirus association was assigned to over 150 TCR beta chains. Confirmation was obtained in vitro that a few CMV-associated chains are specific for CMV antigens.

The chain has TRBV6-1 and TRBJ2-7; 7 positions agree with TRBD2. This receptor was taken from a woman aged 25 to 39 in good health and CMV-seropositive. Sequences were obtained from PBMCs. The chain's CDR3 is CASIPRGGFEEQYF. For the CDR3, the DNA is TGTGCCAGCATTCCAAGGGGAGGGTTTGAGGAGCAGTACTTC.